Presented here are 27 T cell receptor beta chains from one specimen sequenced in a study of T cell responses to AZD1222 COVID-19 vaccine. The protocol was immunoSEQ multiplex PCR, while the TCRdb copy is restricted to in-frame clones and leaves out a portion. Of tens of thousands of clones listed, around 90% are singletons. The sample consisted of peripheral blood, taken on day 0 of AZD1222 vaccination. These receptors came from an adult in good health.

The chain combines TRBV7-2 with TRBJ1-2; D gene unclear. The germline V gene has CDR1 SGHTA and CDR2 FQGNSA. The CDR3 covers 14 residues. Deletions cut 5 bases from V and 6 bases from J, with 16 bases between. The CDR3 bases are TGTGCCAGCAGCCTACCGGGAAGGAGGGATGGCTACACCTTC. It codes for CASSLPGRRDGYTF.

The chain recombines TRBV9 with TRBJ2-5; no clear D. Looked up from germline, CDR1 is SGDLS and CDR2 is YYNGEE. The CDR3 spans 16 residues. V was pared by 0 bases and J by 2 bases, with 14 bases between. The CDR3 bases are TGTGCCAGCAGCGTAGTAGGGTCAGGCCCTCAAGAGACCCAGTACTTC. The encoded protein is CASSVVGSGPQETQYF.

J is TRBJ1-1 and V is TRBV11-2, with D perhaps TRBD1 (5 bases). The germline V gene has CDR1 SGHAT and CDR2 FQNNGV. V lost 1 base, J lost 0 bases, and 9 bases lay in between. The length of the CDR3 is 15 residues. Written as DNA, the CDR3 is TGTGCCAGCAGCTTAGGGGGGGGTTTGAACACTGAAGCTTTCTTT. Translating it yields CASSLGGGLNTEAFF.

The CDR3 DNA follows: TGTGCCTGGGTAGACATTCAGTACTTC. Protein: CAWVDIQYF. V is TRBV30 and J is TRBJ2-4; D not resolved. Germline CDR1 is GTSNPN and CDR2 is SVGIG (reference sequence). With 5 bases removed from V and 8 bases from J, the gap between germline ends came to 4 bases. The CDR3 has 9 residues.

The chain is built from TRBV5-6 and TRBJ1-6; 9 bases line up with TRBD1. The CDR3 has 17 residues. CDR1 is SGHDT and CDR2 is YYEEEE in the germline V gene. With V trimmed by 4 bases and J by 8 bases, 13 bases remained unmatched. Here the CDR3 DNA reads TGTGCCAGCAGCGCACGCCTAGACAGGGGGAGGGATTCACCCCTCCACTTT. It translates to CASSARLDRGRDSPLHF. Based on the CDR3 plus reference TRBV5-6 and TRBJ1-6, the full variable domain is DAGVTQSPTHLIKTRGQQVTLRCSPKSGHDTVSWYQQALGQGPQFIFQYYEEEERQRGNFPDRFSGHQFPNYSSELNVNALLLGDSALYLCASSARLDRGRDSPLHFGNGTRLTVT.

The V gene is TRBV11-2, the J gene TRBJ2-7; D gene unclear. V lost 0 bases and J 3 bases, leaving 15 bases between the germline ends. The CDR3 is 16 amino acids. CDR1 and CDR2 (germline): SGHAT, FQNNGV. CDR3 DNA: TGTGCCAGCAGCTTAGAGTTCGCCGGTGGTCTCTACGAGCAGTACTTC. It translates to CASSLEFAGGLYEQYF. The variable domain in full, with the rest retrieved from reference TRBV11-2 and TRBJ2-7, is EAGVAQSPRYKIIEKRQSVAFWCNPISGHATLYWYQQILGQGPKLLIQFQNNGVVDDSQLPKDRFSAERLKGVDSTLKIQPAKLEDSAVYLCASSLEFAGGLYEQYFGPGTRLTVT.

In its sample, this clone was seen a few times. The CDR3 protein is CASSWDRLNTEAFF. In nucleotides, the CDR3 is TGTGCCAGCAGTTGGGACAGACTGAACACTGAAGCTTTCTTT. The chain has TRBV6-2 or TRBV6-3 and TRBJ1-1, with TRBD1 matching over 7 bases. V trimming: 4 bases; J trimming: 0 bases; junction bases outside the gene matches: 2. Germline V gives CDR1 MNHEY, CDR2 SVGEGT. The CDR3 has 14 residues.

The chain employs TRBV20-1 and TRBJ1-2; D ambiguous. The CDR3 consists of 13 residues. Germline V gene lookup returns CDR1 DFQATT and CDR2 SNEGSKA (reference sequence). The V gene lost 3 bases and the J gene lost 5 bases, with 13 bases spanning the gap. CDR3 in DNA: TGCAGTGCTAGTCTGCGGGGATCATATGGCTACACCTTC. As protein: CSASLRGSYGYTF.

V and J are TRBV19 and TRBJ1-2; D unclear. Trimming cost V 4 bases and J 3 bases, with 9 bases left between them. Germline loops: CDR1 LNHDA, CDR2 SQIVND (reference sequence). The CDR3 has 13 amino acids. This chain's CDR3 is CASSTGRYYGYTF. Written as DNA, the CDR3 is TGTGCCAGTAGTACAGGACGGTACTATGGCTACACCTTC.

Remarks on this clone: At one end the junction does not follow the germline gene, possibly because of a read error. This rearrangement joins TRBV18 to TRBJ1-1; D is ambiguous. The germline gives CDR1 KGHSH, CDR2 LQKENI. This CDR3 spans 14 amino acids. CDR3 sequence reads: CASSLGRENIEAFF. DNA of the CDR3: TGTGCCAGCTCATTAGGACGGGAGAACATTGAAGCTTTCTTT.

The chain couples TRBV10-3 to TRBJ2-1, with 9 bases fitting TRBD1. With 6 bases clipped from V and 7 bases from J, the junction kept 1 base outside the gene matches. The CDR3 contains 12 residues. In germline, CDR1 is ENHRY, CDR2 SYGVKD. For the CDR3, the DNA is TGTGCCATCAGCGGACAGGGGAATGAGCAGTTCTTC. Translation: CAISGQGNEQFF.

The chain has TRBV6-1 and TRBJ1-2; a possible D gene is TRBD1 (6 bases). The germline V gene encodes CDR1 MNHNS and CDR2 SASEGT. Trimming cost V 1 base and J 4 bases, with 10 bases left between them. This CDR3 is 14 amino acids long. The CDR3 sequence is CASSEGGLGYGYTF. In DNA form, the CDR3 reads TGTGCCAGCAGTGAAGGGGGGCTGGGCTATGGCTACACCTTC.

The chain links TRBV6-2 or TRBV6-3 to TRBJ2-7, with no clear D. There are 13 residues in the CDR3. V dropped 6 bases and J dropped 3 bases, with 12 bases sitting between them. Germline-derived CDR1 and CDR2 are MNHEY and SVGEGT. As DNA, the CDR3 is TGTGCCAGCAGCAAAGGATCCCTCTACGAGCAGTACTTC. This encodes CASSKGSLYEQYF.

The gene calls are TRBV28 and TRBJ2-5; 9 positions match TRBD2. V gave up 5 bases and J gave up 5 bases; unmatched junction bases: 6. The CDR3 is 14 amino acids. CDR1 and CDR2 (germline): MDHEN, SYDVKM. The CDR3 region has the DNA TGTGCCAGCAGTCCTAGCGGGGTAGGCGAGACCCAGTACTTC. Amino acids: CASSPSGVGETQYF. The whole variable domain, remainder taken from reference TRBV28 and TRBJ2-5, is DVKVTQSSRYLVKRTGEKVFLECVQDMDHENMFWYRQDPGLGLRLIYFSYDVKMKEKGDIPEGYSVSREKKERFSLILESASTNQTSMYLCASSPSGVGETQYFGPGTRLLVL.

This chain links TRBV4-1 with TRBJ1-6; D may be TRBD1 (6 bases). V gave up 0 bases and J gave up 9 bases, with 21 bases separating them. CDR3 length: 18 residues. Germline CDR1 reads MGHRA; CDR2 reads YSYEKL. CDR3 DNA sequence: TGCGCCAGCAGCCAAGATCCCCCTTTGGGGGGCAGCGTTTCACCCCTCCACTTT. Amino acids: CASSQDPPLGGSVSPLHF.

The chain is built from TRBV5-8 and TRBJ2-6; TRBD2 is a possible D gene (5 bases). Trimming pared 2 bases from V and 14 bases from J, leaving 11 bases between. CDR3 length: 12 amino acids. Germline values: CDR1 SGHTS, CDR2 YDEGEE. The chain's CDR3 is CASSFTVGILTF. The CDR3 DNA follows: TGTGCCAGCAGCTTTACAGTCGGGATCCTGACTTTC. Combining the CDR3 with reference TRBV5-8 and TRBJ2-6 gives the whole variable domain EAGVTQSPTHLIKTRGQQATLRCSPISGHTSVYWYQQALGLGLQFLLWYDEGEERNRGNFPPRFSGRQFPNYSSELNVNALELEDSALYLCASSFTVGILTFGAGSRLTVL.

V is TRBV5-1 and J is TRBJ1-1; D might be TRBD1 (6 bases). The CDR3 runs 14 residues. The V end lost 1 base, the J end lost 5 bases, and 12 bases lay between the germline ends. Germline V gene data show CDR1 as SGHRS and CDR2 as YFSETQ. This CDR3 is CASSLQGLETEAFF. The CDR3 DNA reads TGCGCCAGCAGCTTGCAGGGGCTCGAAACTGAAGCTTTCTTT.

J is TRBJ1-2 and V is TRBV28, with D perhaps TRBD1 (6 bases). There are 14 residues in the CDR3. The V gene's germline CDR1 is MDHEN and CDR2 SYDVKM. Trimming shortened V by 2 bases and J by 3 bases, and 10 bases separated the two germline ends. The CDR3 DNA sequence: TGTGCCAGCAGTTTACCAGGGGCGTACTATGGCTACACCTTC. Its protein is CASSLPGAYYGYTF.

This chain links TRBV5-1 with TRBJ2-3, with D possibly matching TRBD1 (5 bases). The germline V gene has CDR1 SGHRS and CDR2 YFSETQ. The CDR3 runs to 13 residues. Trimming stripped 4 bases from V and 2 bases from J, with 8 bases between. For the CDR3, the DNA is TGCGCCAGCAGCCAGGGTACCACAGATACGCAGTATTTT. Translation: CASSQGTTDTQYF.

The genes are TRBV19 and TRBJ1-2; D is unclear. Trimming cost V 5 bases and J 3 bases, with 10 bases left between them. Germline V gene data show CDR1 as LNHDA and CDR2 as SQIVND (reference sequence). The length of the CDR3 is 13 residues. The CDR3 region is CASSREIHYGYTF. CDR3 DNA: TGTGCCAGTAGTCGGGAAATCCACTATGGCTACACCTTC.

This chain joins TRBV5-1 and TRBJ2-5, with TRBD1 identical over 8 bases. The CDR3 is 15 residues long. V dropped 5 bases and J dropped 1; count of bases not matched to a gene: 7. Germline V CDR1 and CDR2: SGHRS, YFSETQ. The DNA for the CDR3 is TGCGCCAGCAGACTCGGGACAGGCTTCCAAGAGACCCAGTACTTC. Residues: CASRLGTGFQETQYF.

The genes are TRBV18 and TRBJ2-3; D gene ambiguous. Germline V CDR1 and CDR2: KGHSH, LQKENI. V was pared by 5 bases and J by 3 bases, with 15 bases between. This CDR3 is 15 amino acids long. CDR3 coding DNA: TGTGCCAGCTCAGCCGTCAGGACCCCAACAGATACGCAGTATTTT. Translation gives CASSAVRTPTDTQYF.

The V gene is TRBV20-1, the J gene TRBJ2-4, with 7 bases aligning to TRBD2. Germline V gene lookup returns CDR1 DFQATT and CDR2 SNEGSKA (reference sequence). The CDR3 spans 15 residues. J was trimmed by 6 bases and V by 3 bases; bases with no gene match: 11. CDR3 region: CSASLLGGSGNIQYF. In DNA form, the CDR3 reads TGCAGTGCTAGTCTTCTGGGGGGGTCGGGAAACATTCAGTACTTC.

The genes are TRBV12-3 or TRBV12-4 and TRBJ1-1; no clear D gene. The V and J ends lost 7 bases and 0 bases respectively, with 6 bases between them. The CDR3 totals 12 residues. CDR3 region: CASMAVNTEAFF. Here the CDR3 DNA reads TGTGCCAGCATGGCTGTGAACACTGAAGCTTTCTTT.

This clone was seen more than once but under ten times. The chain links TRBV30 to TRBJ1-5, with TRBD1 as a possible D gene (5 bases). The V end was cut by 4 bases, the J end by 1 base, with 14 bases between. CDR3 size: 15 residues. Germline V gene lookup returns CDR1 GTSNPN and CDR2 SVGIG (reference sequence). The CDR3 coding sequence is TGTGCCTGGAACAAAGGGGACGGGAGCAATCAGCCCCAGCATTTT. It translates to CAWNKGDGSNQPQHF.

This chain connects TRBV28 to TRBJ2-7, with unresolved D. The CDR3 runs 15 residues. V lost 6 bases, J lost 0 bases, and 15 bases lay in between. CDR1 MDHEN and CDR2 SYDVKM come from the germline V gene. CDR3 DNA sequence: TGTGCCAGCAGCCCGACCCGAGGTACCTCCTACGAGCAGTACTTC. This encodes CASSPTRGTSYEQYF.

The chain carries TRBV5-4 and TRBJ1-1; D not resolved. Germline assignment: CDR1 SGHNT and CDR2 YYREEE (reference sequence). V was pared by 3 bases and J by 6 bases, with 12 bases between. The CDR3 runs 13 residues. This chain's CDR3 is CASSYLSESEAFF. The CDR3 DNA sequence: TGTGCCAGCAGCTACCTCAGTGAGTCTGAAGCTTTCTTT.